These 18 T cell receptor beta chains came from one sample sequenced in a study of control samples from healthy donors and cancer patients. Measured with immunoSEQ multiplex PCR; TCRdb has only the in-frame clones, and not every one. The sample lists more than 60,000 clones, around nine tenths seen once, with 8% to 10% in the top ten. Input material: PBMCs. The receptor source for this set is a woman between 50 and 59 years old with colorectal cancer.

The rearrangement uses TRBV7-8 and TRBJ2-3, with 8 bases lining up with TRBD2. Trimming took 2 bases from V and 6 from J; bases not matched to a gene: 7. The CDR3 consists of 15 residues. Germline lookup yields CDR1 SGHVS and CDR2 FQNEAQ. CDR3 sequence: CASSLPGPGGDTQYF. Here the CDR3 DNA reads TGTGCCAGCAGCTTACCTGGTCCGGGAGGGGATACGCAGTATTTT.

The genes are TRBV6-5 and TRBJ2-7; D is ambiguous. Germline V gives CDR1 MNHEY, CDR2 SVGAGI. CDR3 length: 11 residues. V lost 6 bases and J lost 0, with 3 bases in between. CDR3 amino acids: CASRDSYEQYV. The CDR3 nucleotides read TGTGCCAGCAGGGACTCCTACGAGCAGTACGTC.

This clone has more than one count but fewer than ten. V and J are TRBV19 and TRBJ1-5; TRBD1 agrees at 8 bases. The CDR3 is 16 residues long. J was trimmed by 1 base and V by 6 bases; bases with no gene match: 8. Per germline, CDR1 LNHDA and CDR2 SQIVND (reference sequence). The CDR3 DNA reads TGTGCCAGTAGCGCTTCTGACAGGGGCAGCAATCAGCCCCAGCATTTT. Translation gives CASSASDRGSNQPQHF.

The chain recombines TRBV9 with TRBJ2-5; 7 positions agree with TRBD2. The junction had 8 bases not matched to a gene; V was cut back by 6 bases and J by 0 bases. The V gene's germline CDR1 is SGDLS and CDR2 YYNGEE. CDR3 size: 15 residues. In nucleotides, the CDR3 is TGTGCCAGCACCGAAAGCGGGGCGTACCAAGAGACCCAGTACTTC. Translation: CASTESGAYQETQYF.

The chain employs TRBV5-6 and TRBJ2-7; D might be TRBD2 (5 bases). CDR3 length equals 17 residues. V was pared by 0 bases and J by 2 bases, with 18 bases between. In germline, CDR1 is SGHDT, CDR2 YYEEEE. The CDR3 DNA follows: TGTGCCAGCAGCTTGGCCGGTGGGGATGGGAGCCCCTACGAGCAGTACGTC. Translation gives CASSLAGGDGSPYEQYV.

This clone has more than one count but fewer than ten. The V gene is TRBV19, the J gene TRBJ2-1; possible D gene TRBD1, 6 bases. Germline CDR1 LNHDA, CDR2 SQIVND (reference sequence). The CDR3 is 16 residues long. V was pared by 5 bases and J by 0 bases, with 14 bases between. The CDR3 loop is CASSFTGLSSYNEQFF. CDR3 in DNA: TGTGCCAGTAGTTTCACAGGGCTTAGCTCCTACAATGAGCAGTTCTTC.

The chain joins TRBV3-1 (or the pseudogene TRBV3-2) to TRBJ1-6; 7 nucleotides agree with TRBD1. Trimming removed 1 base from V and 10 bases from J; junction bases left unmatched: 7. This CDR3 comprises 15 residues. Looked up from germline, CDR1 is LGHDT and CDR2 is YNNKEL (reference sequence). This CDR3 is CASSQVPTGVSPLHF. The CDR3 nucleotides read TGTGCCAGCAGCCAAGTCCCCACAGGGGTCTCACCCCTCCACTTT.

The table lists this clone with a count of one. This chain connects TRBV10-1 to TRBJ2-2; the match to TRBD2 covers 9 bases. V was pared by 3 bases and J by 5 bases, with 4 bases of the junction left unmatched. This CDR3 has 15 residues. CDR1 is WNHNN and CDR2 is SYGVQD in the germline V gene (reference sequence). CDR3: CASSEPSGGTGELFF. The CDR3 DNA reads as TGCGCCAGCAGTGAACCCAGCGGGGGGACCGGGGAGCTGTTTTTT.

J is TRBJ2-2 and V is TRBV7-2; 7 bases are shared with TRBD2. V dropped 1 base and J dropped 4; count of bases not matched to a gene: 6. Germline CDR1 SGHTA, CDR2 FQGNSA. The CDR3 covers 16 residues. The CDR3 nucleotides read TGTGCCAGCAGCTTAGTAGCGGGCGTCACCACCGGGGAGCTGTTTTTT. As protein: CASSLVAGVTTGELFF.

This chain links TRBV18 with TRBJ1-2; TRBD1 is a possible D gene (6 bases). The V and J ends lost 5 bases and 6 bases respectively, with 16 bases between them. The CDR3 extends over 14 amino acids. In germline, CDR1 is KGHSH, CDR2 LQKENI. CDR3 nucleotides: TGTGCCAGCTCAGGTGCACAGGGAGTGGATGGCTACACCTTC. Its protein product is CASSGAQGVDGYTF.

This clone has only a few counts. The rearrangement joins TRBV19 to TRBJ1-5; D might be TRBD1 (5 bases). V was pared by 6 bases and J by 2 bases, with 14 bases between. Germline CDR1 and CDR2: LNHDA and SQIVND (reference sequence). CDR3 size: 15 residues. The CDR3 loop reads CASRGVGNGNQPQHF. The CDR3 nucleotides are TGTGCCAGTAGAGGGGTGGGGAATGGCAATCAGCCCCAGCATTTT.

This clone appeared once. The J gene is TRBJ1-4, the V gene TRBV4-2, with a possible D match to TRBD1 (6 bases). CDR3 length equals 16 residues. Germline V CDR1 and CDR2: LGHNA, YNFKEQ. Trimming shortened V by 1 base and J by 0 bases, and 9 bases separated the two germline ends. DNA of the CDR3: TGTGCCAGCAGCCAAGGGGACATTTCAACTAATGAAAAACTGTTTTTT. Residues: CASSQGDISTNEKLFF.

The V and J genes are TRBV7-2 and TRBJ2-1; TRBD1 might be the D (8 bases). The CDR3 extends over 15 amino acids. Germline V lookup: CDR1 SGHTA, CDR2 FQGNSA. V lost 4 bases to trimming and J lost 4 bases, with 14 bases between them. The DNA of the CDR3 is TGTGCCAGCAGCTCAGACAGGGGAGGGTACAATGAGCAGTTCTTC. Encoded protein: CASSSDRGGYNEQFF. The entire variable domain, with the rest obtained from reference TRBV7-2 and TRBJ2-1, is as follows: GAGVSQSPSNKVTEKGKDVELRCDPISGHTALYWYRQSLGQGLEFLIYFQGNSAPDKSGLPSDRFSAERTGGSVSTLTIQRTQQEDSAVYLCASSSDRGGYNEQFFGPGTRLTVL.

V and J are TRBV5-1 and TRBJ2-1, with D perhaps assigned TRBD1 or TRBD2 (6 bases each). The CDR3 covers 17 residues. V was trimmed by 4 bases and J by 0 bases, leaving 17 bases between them. Germline CDR1 reads SGHRS; CDR2 reads YFSETQ. CDR3 sequence (DNA): TGCGCCAGCAGCCCCCCAAAGGGGGGAAACTCCTACAATGAGCAGTTCTTC. Protein sequence: CASSPPKGGNSYNEQFF. The whole variable domain, filled in from reference TRBV5-1 and TRBJ2-1, reads KAGVTQTPRYLIKTRGQQVTLSCSPISGHRSVSWYQQTPGQGLQFLFEYFSETQRNKGNFPGRFSGRQFSNSRSEMNVSTLELGDSALYLCASSPPKGGNSYNEQFFGPGTRLTVL.

This rearrangement joins TRBV7-3 to TRBJ2-1, with 9 bases lining up with TRBD1. The germline CDR1 and CDR2 sequences are SGHTA and FQGTGA. After removal of 2 bases from V and 6 bases from J, the junction contained 5 bases not matched to a gene. This CDR3 is built from 15 residues. The CDR3 is CASSLWGQGSNEQFF. In nucleotides, the CDR3 is TGTGCCAGCAGCTTATGGGGACAGGGTAGCAATGAGCAGTTCTTC. The whole variable domain, filled in from reference TRBV7-3 and TRBJ2-1, reads GAGVSQTPSNKVTEKGKYVELRCDPISGHTALYWYRQSLGQGPEFLIYFQGTGAADDSGLPNDRFFAVRPEGSVSTLKIQRTERGDSAVYLCASSLWGQGSNEQFFGPGTRLTVL.

The V and J genes are TRBV5-8 and TRBJ1-1, with D uncertain. There are 16 residues in the CDR3. Germline-derived CDR1 and CDR2 are SGHTS and YDEGEE. V was cut by 4 bases and J by 4 bases, with 20 bases left in between. DNA of the CDR3: TGTGCCAGCAGCCTCGGACCGGGCTCTGGGAGCACTGAAGCTTTCTTT. Translated: CASSLGPGSGSTEAFF.

This clone was seen just once. The gene calls are TRBV3-1 (or the pseudogene TRBV3-2) and TRBJ1-3; D gene uncertain. Looked up from germline, CDR1 is LGHDT and CDR2 is YNNKEL (reference sequence). This CDR3 region has 14 residues. The germline V and J ends were trimmed by 1 base and 2 bases, with 6 bases remaining between them. The CDR3 is CASSQGRPGNTIYF. The CDR3 coding sequence is TGTGCCAGCAGCCAAGGACGTCCTGGAAACACCATATATTTT.

This clone has just a few counts. The CDR3 here is CASSTVTGSSWGNQPQHF. The CDR3 DNA reads TGTGCCAGTAGTACGGTAACAGGGTCGAGCTGGGGCAATCAGCCCCAGCATTTT. The rearrangement uses TRBV19 and TRBJ1-5, with a possible D match to TRBD1 (6 bases). The germline V gene has CDR1 LNHDA and CDR2 SQIVND (reference sequence). Trimming took off 4 bases at V and 2 bases at J, with 21 bases between the two ends. The length of the CDR3 is 18 residues.